This section outlines one TCR beta chain sequence together with its context. Its target is unknown. Libraries were prepared by immunoSEQ multiplex PCR; TCRdb keeps only in-frame clonotypes and omits some of them. The data show approximately 140,000 clones, roughly 90% seen once. The record originates from a study of T cell responses to AZD1222 COVID-19 vaccine. Study results and limitations: Mapped onto spike, vaccine-associated CD4 TCRs spanned it and were dominant at 160-218 and 743-854. There were repertoire samples only from the period after the peak T cell response. The donor cohort was predominantly white British with a female majority, and clonal diversity may have been underestimated. An increase in Spike-specific TCR breadth and depth was observed after two AZD1222 doses.

This receptor was obtained from an adult in good health. Here the sequenced sample was peripheral blood, taken on day 0 of AZD1222 vaccination.

The CDR3 is CASSILAGGRTYEQYF. DNA for the CDR3: TGTGCCAGCAGCATCTTAGCGGGGGGCCGCACCTACGAGCAGTACTTC. The rearrangement links TRBV7-3 to TRBJ2-7; 10 bases map to TRBD2. V dropped 5 bases and J dropped 2; count of bases not matched to a gene: 9. CDR1 and CDR2 from the germline V gene are SGHTA and FQGTGA. The CDR3 totals 16 residues.